The clone carrying this T cell receptor beta chain was counted a single time. The sample comes from a study of CD8+ T cells in alopecia areata. Study-level background: Treated patients were given 5 to 10 mg oral tofacitinib twice daily. Tofacitinib administration persisted for 6 to 18 months, succeeded by 6 months off drug.

Treatment described: oral pan-JAK inhibitor, 5-10 mg twice daily. RNA was extracted and reverse transcribed into cDNA as the sequencing template. Method: immunoSEQ multiplex PCR; TCRdb's copy keeps in-frame clones and lacks some. In the table there are around 160,000 clones, around three fifths of which are singletons. The germline gives CDR1 GTSNPN, CDR2 SVGIG (reference sequence). Trimming took 0 bases from V and 4 from J, leaving 9 bases between them. This CDR3 spans 13 amino acids. The gene calls are TRBV30 and TRBJ2-5; the D is unclear. The material was CD4+ T cells sorted from blood, obtained at week 24, from a patient treated with tofacitinib. This TCR derives from a human donor with alopecia areata. The CDR3 reads CAWSVGRAETQYF. The CDR3 coding sequence is TGTGCCTGGAGTGTGGGAAGGGCAGAGACCCAGTACTTC.